A selection of T cell receptor beta chains follows, all from one sample in a study of blood T cell repertoires in COVID-19. Measured with immunoSEQ multiplex PCR; TCRdb has only the in-frame clones, and not every one. This sample carries about 280,000 clones, roughly 90% of them seen once, and the ten largest clones take 9.4%. The sequenced sample was peripheral blood. The origin of the receptors is a man aged 18 to 29 with active or convalescent COVID-19. Both conserved end residues are part of each CDR3. The D gene is left open where the match is weak. Expanded clones are given a class, and other clones once, few, many or no size at all.

d_gene: -
abundance: -
v_gene: TRBV4-3
len: 17
j_gene: TRBJ1-5
CDR3aa: CASSQDRSGRVNQPQHF
CDR3nt: TGCGCCAGCAGCCAAGATAGGTCGGGCAGGGTCAATCAGCCCCAGCATTTT

d_gene: -
abundance: -
v_gene: TRBV15
len: 15
j_gene: TRBJ2-3
CDR3aa: CATSRGRGSADTQYF
CDR3nt: TGTGCCACCAGCAGAGGGCGGGGTAGCGCAGATACGCAGTATTTT

d_gene: TRBD2
abundance: -
v_gene: TRBV7-8
len: 14
j_gene: TRBJ2-3
CDR3aa: CASSPGLDTDTQYF
CDR3nt: TGTGCCAGCAGCCCGGGACTAGATACAGATACGCAGTATTTT

d_gene: -
abundance: -
v_gene: TRBV27
len: 13
j_gene: TRBJ1-1
CDR3aa: CASSLLGDSEAFF
CDR3nt: TGTGCCAGCAGTTTATTAGGGGACTCTGAAGCTTTCTTT

d_gene: -
abundance: -
v_gene: TRBV12-3/TRBV12-4
len: 12
j_gene: TRBJ1-1
CDR3aa: CASSFGPTEAFF
CDR3nt: TGTGCCAGCAGTTTTGGGCCCACTGAAGCTTTCTTT

d_gene: -
abundance: -
v_gene: TRBV13
len: 16
j_gene: TRBJ2-6
CDR3aa: CASSRQKYSGANVLTF
CDR3nt: TGTGCCAGCAGCAGACAGAAGTACTCTGGGGCCAACGTCCTGACTTTC

d_gene: -
abundance: -
v_gene: TRBV5-6
len: 14
j_gene: TRBJ2-1
CDR3aa: CASSLLSSGSEQFF
CDR3nt: TGTGCCAGCAGCTTGTTAAGTTCTGGCTCCGAGCAGTTCTTC

d_gene: TRBD1
abundance: -
v_gene: TRBV5-1
len: 14
j_gene: TRBJ1-1
CDR3aa: CASSRDRGRPEAFF
CDR3nt: TGCGCCAGCAGCCGGGACAGGGGGAGGCCTGAAGCTTTCTTT

d_gene: TRBD2
abundance: -
v_gene: TRBV5-1
len: 15
j_gene: TRBJ2-2
CDR3aa: CASSLEGTSTGELFF
CDR3nt: TGCGCCAGCAGCTTGGAAGGGACTAGCACCGGGGAGCTGTTTTTT

d_gene: -
abundance: -
v_gene: TRBV7-3
len: 13
j_gene: TRBJ2-3
CDR3aa: CASSSLPTDTQYF
CDR3nt: TGTGCCAGCAGCTCCCTCCCCACAGATACGCAGTATTTT

d_gene: TRBD1
abundance: -
v_gene: TRBV5-1
len: 15
j_gene: TRBJ1-1
CDR3aa: CASSNDGQGTAEAFF
CDR3nt: TGCGCCAGCAGCAACGACGGACAGGGAACAGCTGAAGCTTTCTTT

d_gene: TRBD1
abundance: -
v_gene: TRBV6-5
len: 15
j_gene: TRBJ1-4
CDR3aa: CASRLTGTGNEKLFF
CDR3nt: TGTGCCAGCAGATTAACCGGGACAGGGAATGAAAAACTGTTTTTT

d_gene: -
abundance: -
v_gene: TRBV14
len: 15
j_gene: TRBJ2-2
CDR3aa: CASSQVGPNTGELFF
CDR3nt: TGTGCCAGCAGCCAAGTGGGGCCGAACACCGGGGAGCTGTTTTTT

d_gene: -
abundance: -
v_gene: TRBV7-6
len: 14
j_gene: TRBJ2-7
CDR3aa: CASSLGVLDYEQYF
CDR3nt: TGTGCCAGCAGCTTAGGCGTACTAGACTACGAGCAGTACTTC

d_gene: TRBD1
abundance: -
v_gene: TRBV2
len: 14
j_gene: TRBJ2-7
CDR3aa: CASTRDRGPYEQYF
CDR3nt: TGTGCCAGCACCCGGGACAGGGGGCCGTACGAGCAGTACTTC

d_gene: -
abundance: -
v_gene: TRBV5-1
len: 15
j_gene: TRBJ2-7
CDR3aa: CASSLDRLNSYEQYF
CDR3nt: TGCGCCAGCAGCTTGGACAGGCTCAATTCCTACGAGCAGTACTTC

d_gene: TRBD1
abundance: -
v_gene: TRBV4-1
len: 15
j_gene: TRBJ1-3
CDR3aa: CASSRFTGGGNTIYF
CDR3nt: TGCGCCAGCAGCCGCTTTACAGGGGGTGGAAACACCATATATTTT

d_gene: TRBD2
abundance: -
v_gene: TRBV7-8
len: 17
j_gene: TRBJ2-7
CDR3aa: CASSLASVGGGVYEQYF
CDR3nt: TGTGCCAGCAGCTTAGCGAGCGTCGGCGGGGGAGTATACGAGCAGTACTTC

d_gene: -
abundance: -
v_gene: TRBV11-2
len: 13
j_gene: TRBJ2-7
CDR3aa: CASSSSETYEQYF
CDR3nt: TGTGCCAGCAGCTCTAGCGAAACCTACGAGCAGTACTTC

d_gene: TRBD1
abundance: few
v_gene: TRBV10-3
len: 14
j_gene: TRBJ1-1
CDR3aa: CAISEVQGATEAFF
CDR3nt: TGTGCCATCAGTGAGGTACAGGGGGCCACTGAAGCTTTCTTT

d_gene: -
abundance: -
v_gene: TRBV3-1/TRBV3-2
len: 15
j_gene: TRBJ1-1
CDR3aa: CASSQDRGRGAQAFF
CDR3nt: TGTGCCAGCAGCCAAGATCGAGGGCGGGGGGCGCAGGCTTTCTTT

d_gene: -
abundance: -
v_gene: TRBV19
len: 13
j_gene: TRBJ1-6
CDR3aa: CASSPPGVSPLHF
CDR3nt: TGTGCCAGTAGTCCTCCAGGGGTTTCACCCCTCCACTTT

d_gene: -
abundance: -
v_gene: TRBV7-9
len: 14
j_gene: TRBJ2-5
CDR3aa: CATNKVASQETQYF
CDR3nt: TGTGCCACCAACAAGGTGGCTAGCCAAGAGACCCAGTACTTC

d_gene: TRBD1
abundance: -
v_gene: TRBV4-1
len: 14
j_gene: TRBJ2-1
CDR3aa: CASSPRDSVNEQFF
CDR3nt: TGCGCCAGCAGCCCCCGGGACAGTGTTAATGAGCAGTTCTTC

d_gene: TRBD1
abundance: -
v_gene: TRBV7-6
len: 16
j_gene: TRBJ2-1
CDR3aa: CASSLAAGTGNREQFF
CDR3nt: TGTGCCAGCAGCTTAGCGGCCGGGACAGGGAATCGCGAGCAGTTCTTC

d_gene: TRBD2
abundance: -
v_gene: TRBV3-1/TRBV3-2
len: 13
j_gene: TRBJ2-1
CDR3aa: CASSEAGYNEQFF
CDR3nt: TGTGCCAGCAGTGAAGCGGGATACAATGAGCAGTTCTTC

d_gene: -
abundance: few
v_gene: TRBV7-9
len: 13
j_gene: TRBJ1-5
CDR3aa: CASSLGGDQPQHF
CDR3nt: TGTGCCAGCAGCTTAGGGGGGGATCAGCCCCAGCATTTT

d_gene: -
abundance: -
v_gene: TRBV6-2/TRBV6-3
len: 14
j_gene: TRBJ2-5
CDR3aa: CASSPLTGQETQYF
CDR3nt: TGTGCCAGCAGTCCCCTCACAGGGCAAGAGACCCAGTACTTC

d_gene: TRBD2
abundance: -
v_gene: TRBV5-4
len: 14
j_gene: TRBJ2-1
CDR3aa: CASSSGGAHNEQFF
CDR3nt: TGTGCCAGCAGCTCCGGGGGGGCGCACAATGAGCAGTTCTTC

d_gene: -
abundance: -
v_gene: TRBV21-1
len: 14
j_gene: TRBJ1-3
CDR3aa: CASSEGAHGNTIYF
CDR3nt: TGTGCCAGCAGCGAGGGGGCGCATGGAAACACCATATATTTT

d_gene: -
abundance: -
v_gene: TRBV10-3
len: 15
j_gene: TRBJ1-1
CDR3aa: CAISGTGYMNTEAFF
CDR3nt: TGTGCCATCAGTGGTACGGGGTATATGAACACTGAAGCTTTCTTT

d_gene: -
abundance: -
v_gene: TRBV29-1
len: 15
j_gene: TRBJ2-2
CDR3aa: CSVGGDSQRPGELFF
CDR3nt: TGCAGCGTTGGGGGTGACAGTCAGAGGCCCGGGGAGCTGTTTTTT

d_gene: TRBD2
abundance: -
v_gene: TRBV4-3
len: 16
j_gene: TRBJ2-7
CDR3aa: CASSQGTSGGRYEQYF
CDR3nt: TGCGCCAGCAGCCAAGGGACTAGCGGGGGCAGGTACGAGCAGTACTTC

d_gene: TRBD2
abundance: -
v_gene: TRBV19
len: 16
j_gene: TRBJ2-3
CDR3aa: CASGLAGVRSTDTQYF
CDR3nt: TGTGCCTCGGGACTAGCGGGGGTTCGGAGCACAGATACGCAGTATTTT

d_gene: -
abundance: -
v_gene: TRBV11-2
len: 16
j_gene: TRBJ2-2
CDR3aa: CASSRPGDLNTGELFF
CDR3nt: TGTGCCAGCAGCCGTCCAGGGGATCTAAACACCGGGGAGCTGTTTTTT

d_gene: -
abundance: -
v_gene: TRBV7-2
len: 17
j_gene: TRBJ1-5
CDR3aa: CASSWGLGVGGNQPQHF
CDR3nt: TGTGCCAGCAGCTGGGGGCTGGGGGTAGGAGGCAATCAGCCCCAGCATTTT

d_gene: -
abundance: -
v_gene: TRBV27
len: 20
j_gene: TRBJ2-6
CDR3aa: CASSTSGQLNPTSGANVLTF
CDR3nt: TGTGCCAGCAGTACCTCGGGACAACTAAACCCGACCTCTGGGGCCAACGTCCTGACTTTC